The rows below give T cell receptor beta chains drawn from one sample of a study of T-cell memory formation after mild COVID-19. TCRdb redid the calling of the 5' RACE reads with MiXCR, one entry per CDR3 protein. The sample lists approximately 490,000 distinct CDR3 sequences, approximately 20% seen once, with roughly an eighth in the top ten. The sequenced sample consisted of PBMCs or a T cell subset sorted from them (not recorded which). The receptors were sampled from an adult woman who had mild COVID-19 (a few samples of this study predate the infection). Cell type and time point are not known. Both conserved end residues are trimmed from each CDR3. Only part of the rows carry a size: once, few, many, or a class if the clone is expanded.

J: TRBJ2-7; size: once; V: TRBV7-2; CDR3: ASSLDYRDYEQY
J: TRBJ2-3; size: .; V: TRBV7-2; CDR3: ASSPWNTDTQY
J: TRBJ2-1; size: few; V: TRBV12-5; CDR3: ASGLWGGPKNEQF
J: TRBJ2-7; size: .; V: TRBV7-3; CDR3: ASSLDPDYEQY
J: TRBJ2-7; size: .; V: TRBV13; CDR3: ASRDHSGTGSHEQY
J: TRBJ2-3; size: few; V: TRBV9; CDR3: ASSAMGLAGGLDTQY
J: TRBJ2-1; size: .; V: TRBV7-9; CDR3: ASSPPPASGLTQVDEQF
J: TRBJ2-3; size: many; V: TRBV12-3/TRBV12-4; CDR3: ASSLAGGPVDTQY
J: TRBJ2-1; size: few; V: TRBV6-5; CDR3: ASSYLGSGGGNEQF
J: TRBJ2-1; size: few; V: TRBV7-9; CDR3: ASSLAPRGSYNEQF
J: TRBJ1-4; size: .; V: TRBV3-1; CDR3: ASSSDREGNEKLF
J: TRBJ1-2; size: .; V: TRBV29-1; CDR3: SVCPPRRDYGYT
J: TRBJ2-3; size: .; V: TRBV7-9; CDR3: ASSPDRGLADTQY
J: TRBJ1-4; size: .; V: TRBV12-5; CDR3: ASGLGTGGNEKLF